This T cell receptor beta chain is drawn from a study of cytomegalovirus exposure and HLA in healthy donors. Trimming removed 8 bases from V and 6 bases from J, with 13 bases in between. The CDR3 runs 13 residues. Germline lookup yields CDR1 LNHDA and CDR2 SQIVND (reference sequence). Study observations and caveats: Donors were assumed by presence/absence analyses to have roughly uniform sequencing depth. Cytomegalovirus-associated TCR beta chains were listed, numbering 164. A later analysis found common viral pathogens apparently linked to several of the most significant clusters.

For this clone: The antigen is undetermined.

PCR used 60 Vbeta primers and 13 Jbeta primers. Some clones are missing from TCRdb's copy, which holds only in-frame ones; the method was immunoSEQ multiplex PCR. Its table lists 65,000 to 85,000 clones. The sample was PBMCs. The chain carries TRBV19 and TRBJ2-2, with D tentatively TRBD1 (7 bases). The TCR was taken from a woman in her sixties or seventies in good health and CMV-seronegative. CDR3 amino acids: CASRQGGPGELFF. The CDR3 nucleotides are TGTGCCAGTCGACAGGGAGGACCCGGGGAGCTGTTTTTT.